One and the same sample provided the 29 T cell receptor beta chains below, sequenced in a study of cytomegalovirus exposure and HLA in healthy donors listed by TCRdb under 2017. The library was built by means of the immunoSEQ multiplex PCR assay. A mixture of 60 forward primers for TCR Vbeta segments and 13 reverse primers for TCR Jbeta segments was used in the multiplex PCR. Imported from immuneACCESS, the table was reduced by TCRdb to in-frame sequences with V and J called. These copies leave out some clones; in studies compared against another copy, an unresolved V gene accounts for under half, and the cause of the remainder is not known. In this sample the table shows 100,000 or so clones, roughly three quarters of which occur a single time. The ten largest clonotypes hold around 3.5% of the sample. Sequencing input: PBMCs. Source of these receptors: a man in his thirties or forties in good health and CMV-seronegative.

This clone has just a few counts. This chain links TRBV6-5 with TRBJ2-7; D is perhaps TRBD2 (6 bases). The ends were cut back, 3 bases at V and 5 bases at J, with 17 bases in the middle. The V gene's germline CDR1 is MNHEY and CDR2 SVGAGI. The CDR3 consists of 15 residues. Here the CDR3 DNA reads TGTGCCAGCAGTTATAGGCCTAGCGCCCCGAACGAGCAGTACTTC. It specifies CASSYRPSAPNEQYF.

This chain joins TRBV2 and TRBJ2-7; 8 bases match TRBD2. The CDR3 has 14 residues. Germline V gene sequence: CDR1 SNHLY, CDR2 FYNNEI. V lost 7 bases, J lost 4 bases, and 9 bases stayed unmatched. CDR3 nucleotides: TGTGCCAGCACCAGCCCGGGACTAGTTTACGAGCAGTACTTC. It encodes CASTSPGLVYEQYF.

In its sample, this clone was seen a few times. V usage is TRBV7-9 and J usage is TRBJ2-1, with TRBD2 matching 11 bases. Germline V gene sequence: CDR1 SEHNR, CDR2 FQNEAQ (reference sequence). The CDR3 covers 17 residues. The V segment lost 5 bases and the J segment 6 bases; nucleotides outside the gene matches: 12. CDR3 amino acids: CASSPRTSGFAGNEQFF. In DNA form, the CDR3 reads TGTGCCAGCAGCCCAAGGACTAGCGGGTTCGCAGGCAATGAGCAGTTCTTC.

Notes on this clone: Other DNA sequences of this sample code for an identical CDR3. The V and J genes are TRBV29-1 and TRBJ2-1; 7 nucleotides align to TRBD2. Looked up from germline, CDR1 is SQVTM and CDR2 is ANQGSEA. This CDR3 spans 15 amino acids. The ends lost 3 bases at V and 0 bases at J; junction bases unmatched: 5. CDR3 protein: CSVEGGRSSYNEQFF. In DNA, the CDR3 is TGCAGCGTTGAGGGGGGGAGGAGCTCCTACAATGAGCAGTTCTTC.

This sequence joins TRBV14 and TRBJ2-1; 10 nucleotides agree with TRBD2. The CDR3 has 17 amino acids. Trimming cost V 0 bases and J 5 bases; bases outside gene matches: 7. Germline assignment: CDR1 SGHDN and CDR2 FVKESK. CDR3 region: CASSQEPGLAPNNEQFF. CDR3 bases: TGTGCCAGCAGCCAAGAGCCGGGACTAGCGCCCAACAATGAGCAGTTCTTC.

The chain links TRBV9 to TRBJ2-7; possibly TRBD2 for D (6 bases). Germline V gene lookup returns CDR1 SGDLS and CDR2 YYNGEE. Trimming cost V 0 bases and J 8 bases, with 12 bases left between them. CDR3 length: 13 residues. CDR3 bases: TGTGCCAGCAGCGTAGAAGCGGGCGGGCAGCAGTACTTC. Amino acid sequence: CASSVEAGGQQYF.

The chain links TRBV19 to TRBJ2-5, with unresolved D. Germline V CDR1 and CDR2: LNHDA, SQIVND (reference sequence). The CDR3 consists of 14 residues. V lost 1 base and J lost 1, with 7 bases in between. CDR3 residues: CASSIGNSQETQYF. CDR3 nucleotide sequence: TGTGCCAGTAGTATAGGAAATAGCCAAGAGACCCAGTACTTC. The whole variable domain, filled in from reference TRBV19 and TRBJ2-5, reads DGGITQSPKYLFRKEGQNVTLSCEQNLNHDAMYWYRQDPGQGLRLIYYSQIVNDFQKGDIAEGYSVSREKKESFPLTVTSAQKNPTAFYLCASSIGNSQETQYFGPGTRLLVL.

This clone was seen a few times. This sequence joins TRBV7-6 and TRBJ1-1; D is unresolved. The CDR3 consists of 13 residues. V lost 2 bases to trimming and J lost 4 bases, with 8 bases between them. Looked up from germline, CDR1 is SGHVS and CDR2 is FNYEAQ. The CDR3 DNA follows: TGTGCCAGCAGCTTATCGGGGATCACTGAAGCTTTCTTT. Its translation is CASSLSGITEAFF. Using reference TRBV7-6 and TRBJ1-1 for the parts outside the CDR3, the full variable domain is GAGVSQSPRYKVTKRGQDVALRCDPISGHVSLYWYRQALGQGPEFLTYFNYEAQQDKSGLPNDRFSAERPEGSISTLTIQRTEQRDSAMYRCASSLSGITEAFFGQGTRLTVV.

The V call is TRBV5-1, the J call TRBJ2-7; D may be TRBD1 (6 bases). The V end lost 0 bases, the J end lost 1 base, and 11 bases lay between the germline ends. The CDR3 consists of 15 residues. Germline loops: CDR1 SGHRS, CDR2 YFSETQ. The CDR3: CASSLDRVGSYEQYF. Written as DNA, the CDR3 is TGCGCCAGCAGCTTGGACAGGGTTGGGTCCTACGAGCAGTACTTC.

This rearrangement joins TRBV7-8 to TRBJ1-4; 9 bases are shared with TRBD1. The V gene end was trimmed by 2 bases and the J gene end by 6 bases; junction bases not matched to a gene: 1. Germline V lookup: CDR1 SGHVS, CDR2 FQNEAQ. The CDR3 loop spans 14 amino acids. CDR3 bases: TGTGCCAGCAGCTTACGGGACAGGGATGAAAAACTGTTTTTT. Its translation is CASSLRDRDEKLFF. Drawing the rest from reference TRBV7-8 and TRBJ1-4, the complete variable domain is GAGVSQSPRYKVAKRGQDVALRCDPISGHVSLFWYQQALGQGPEFLTYFQNEAQLDKSGLPSDRFFAERPEGSVSTLKIQRTQQEDSAVYLCASSLRDRDEKLFFGSGTQLSVL.

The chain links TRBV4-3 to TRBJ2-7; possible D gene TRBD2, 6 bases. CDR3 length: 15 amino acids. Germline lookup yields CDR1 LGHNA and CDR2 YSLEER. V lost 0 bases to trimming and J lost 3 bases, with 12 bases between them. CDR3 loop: CASSQETLGSYEQYF. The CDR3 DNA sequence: TGCGCCAGCAGCCAAGAAACCCTCGGGAGCTACGAGCAGTACTTC.

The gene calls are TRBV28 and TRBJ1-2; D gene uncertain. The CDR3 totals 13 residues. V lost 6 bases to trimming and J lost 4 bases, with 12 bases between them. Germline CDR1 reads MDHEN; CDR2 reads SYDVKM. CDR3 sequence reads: CASRAPASYGYTF. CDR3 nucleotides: TGTGCCAGCAGGGCCCCCGCTTCCTATGGCTACACCTTC.

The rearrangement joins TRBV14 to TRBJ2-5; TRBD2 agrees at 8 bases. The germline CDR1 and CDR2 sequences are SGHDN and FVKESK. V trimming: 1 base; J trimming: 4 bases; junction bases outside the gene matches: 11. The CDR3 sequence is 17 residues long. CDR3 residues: CASSQVESGRVLETQYF. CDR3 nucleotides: TGTGCCAGCAGCCAAGTAGAGAGCGGGAGAGTCTTAGAGACCCAGTACTTC.

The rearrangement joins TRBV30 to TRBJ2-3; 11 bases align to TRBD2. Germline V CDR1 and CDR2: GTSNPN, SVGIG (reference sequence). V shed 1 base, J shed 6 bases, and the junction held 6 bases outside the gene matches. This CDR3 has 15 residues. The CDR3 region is CAWSGLAGSRDTQYF. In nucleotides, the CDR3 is TGTGCCTGGAGTGGACTAGCGGGGAGCAGGGATACGCAGTATTTT.

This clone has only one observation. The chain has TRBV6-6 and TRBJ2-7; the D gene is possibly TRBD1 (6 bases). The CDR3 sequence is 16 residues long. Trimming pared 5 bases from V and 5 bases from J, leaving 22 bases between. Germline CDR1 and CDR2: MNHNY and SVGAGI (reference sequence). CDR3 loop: CASSGLTGHHTDEQYF. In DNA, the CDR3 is TGTGCCAGCAGTGGGCTGACGGGACATCACACTGACGAGCAGTACTTC.

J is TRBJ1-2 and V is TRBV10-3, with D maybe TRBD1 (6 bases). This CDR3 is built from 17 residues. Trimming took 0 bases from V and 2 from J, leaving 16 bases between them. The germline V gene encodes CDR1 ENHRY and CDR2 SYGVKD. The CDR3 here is CAISESDGGELNYGYTF. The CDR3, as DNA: TGTGCCATCAGTGAGTCGGATGGGGGCGAATTGAACTATGGCTACACCTTC.

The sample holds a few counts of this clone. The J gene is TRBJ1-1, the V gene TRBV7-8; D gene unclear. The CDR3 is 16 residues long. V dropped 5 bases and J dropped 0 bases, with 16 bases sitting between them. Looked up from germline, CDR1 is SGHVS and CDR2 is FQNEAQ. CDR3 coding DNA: TGTGCCAGCAGCCCCCGGAGGGTGGCGGTGAACACTGAAGCTTTCTTT. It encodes CASSPRRVAVNTEAFF.

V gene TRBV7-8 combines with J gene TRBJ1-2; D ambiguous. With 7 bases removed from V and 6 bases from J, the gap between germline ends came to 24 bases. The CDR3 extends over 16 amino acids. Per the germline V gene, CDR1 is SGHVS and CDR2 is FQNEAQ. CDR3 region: CASTLGRGQFLDGYTF. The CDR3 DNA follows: TGTGCCAGCACCCTGGGTAGAGGGCAATTTTTGGATGGCTACACCTTC.

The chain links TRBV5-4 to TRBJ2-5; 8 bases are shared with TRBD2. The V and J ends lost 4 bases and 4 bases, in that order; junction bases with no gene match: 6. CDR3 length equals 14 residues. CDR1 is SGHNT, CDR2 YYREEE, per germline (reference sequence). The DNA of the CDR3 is TGTGCCAGCAGCGAATTAGCGGGACTAGAGACCCAGTACTTC. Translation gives CASSELAGLETQYF.

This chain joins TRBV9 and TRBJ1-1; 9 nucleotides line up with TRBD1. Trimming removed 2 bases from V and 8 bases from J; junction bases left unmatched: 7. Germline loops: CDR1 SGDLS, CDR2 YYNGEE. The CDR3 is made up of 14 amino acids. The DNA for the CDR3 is TGTGCCAGCAGCGTCGACGACAGGGGGGGAGAAGCTTTCTTT. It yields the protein CASSVDDRGGEAFF.

In DNA form, the CDR3 reads TGTGCCAGCAGCCAGGGGGGAGAGACCCAGTACTTC. Its translation: CASSQGGETQYF. The chain joins TRBV7-9 to TRBJ2-5; tentatively, D is TRBD1 (7 bases). Looked up from germline, CDR1 is SEHNR and CDR2 is FQNEAQ (reference sequence). Trimming removed 5 bases from V and 4 bases from J, with 8 bases in between. This CDR3 has 12 residues.

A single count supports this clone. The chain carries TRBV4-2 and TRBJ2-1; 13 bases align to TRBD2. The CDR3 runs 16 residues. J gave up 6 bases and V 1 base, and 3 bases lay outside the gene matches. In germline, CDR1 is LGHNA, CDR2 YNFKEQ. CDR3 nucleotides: TGTGCCAGCAGCCAAGTGACTAGCGGGAGGTCCAATGAGCAGTTCTTC. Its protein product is CASSQVTSGRSNEQFF.

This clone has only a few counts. Here the CDR3 DNA reads TGTGCCAGCAGCTTAGTTTCGACTAGCGTTGGCTACGAGCAGTACTTC. This codes for CASSLVSTSVGYEQYF. The chain employs TRBV7-8 and TRBJ2-7, with 8 bases aligning to TRBD2. This CDR3 spans 16 amino acids. V lost 1 base to trimming and J lost 3 bases; unmatched junction nucleotides: 8. Germline V gene sequence: CDR1 SGHVS, CDR2 FQNEAQ.

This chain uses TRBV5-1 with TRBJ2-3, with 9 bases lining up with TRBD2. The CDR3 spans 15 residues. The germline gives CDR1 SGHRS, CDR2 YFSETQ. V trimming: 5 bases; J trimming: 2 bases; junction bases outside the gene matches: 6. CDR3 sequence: CASSSSGRLTDTQYF. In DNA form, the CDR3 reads TGCGCCAGCAGTTCCAGCGGGAGGCTCACAGATACGCAGTATTTT.

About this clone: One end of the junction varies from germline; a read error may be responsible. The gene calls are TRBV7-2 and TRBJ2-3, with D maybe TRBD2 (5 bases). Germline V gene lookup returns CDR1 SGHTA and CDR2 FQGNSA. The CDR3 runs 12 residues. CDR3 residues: CASSFSGIVLHF. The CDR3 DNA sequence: TGTGCCAGCAGCTTCTCCGGGATAGTGTTGCATTTT.

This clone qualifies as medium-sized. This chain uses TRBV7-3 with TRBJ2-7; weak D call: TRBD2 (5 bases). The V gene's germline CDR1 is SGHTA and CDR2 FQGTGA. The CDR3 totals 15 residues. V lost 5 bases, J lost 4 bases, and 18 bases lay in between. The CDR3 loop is CASSSGLGPPYEQYF. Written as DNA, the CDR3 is TGTGCCAGCAGCAGCGGCCTGGGCCCACCATACGAGCAGTACTTC.

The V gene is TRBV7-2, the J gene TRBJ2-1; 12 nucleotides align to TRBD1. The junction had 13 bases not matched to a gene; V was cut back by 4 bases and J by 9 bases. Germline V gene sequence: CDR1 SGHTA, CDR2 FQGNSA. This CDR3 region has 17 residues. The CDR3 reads CASSSAGTGGPLGEQFF. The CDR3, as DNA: TGTGCCAGCAGCTCCGCCGGGACAGGGGGCCCCTTGGGTGAGCAGTTCTTC.

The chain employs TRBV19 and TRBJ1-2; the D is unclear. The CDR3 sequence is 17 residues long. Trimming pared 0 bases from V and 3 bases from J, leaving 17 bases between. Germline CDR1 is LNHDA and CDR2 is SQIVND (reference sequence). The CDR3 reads CASSIDHKWPEDYGYTF. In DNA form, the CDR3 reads TGTGCCAGTAGTATAGATCATAAGTGGCCGGAGGACTATGGCTACACCTTC. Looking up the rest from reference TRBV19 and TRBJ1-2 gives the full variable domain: DGGITQSPKYLFRKEGQNVTLSCEQNLNHDAMYWYRQDPGQGLRLIYYSQIVNDFQKGDIAEGYSVSREKKESFPLTVTSAQKNPTAFYLCASSIDHKWPEDYGYTFGSGTRLTVV.

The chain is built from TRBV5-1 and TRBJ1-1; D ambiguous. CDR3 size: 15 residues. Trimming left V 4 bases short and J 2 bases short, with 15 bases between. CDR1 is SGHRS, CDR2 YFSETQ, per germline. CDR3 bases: TGCGCCAGCAGCCCTAACACCGGGAGAAACACTGAAGCTTTCTTT. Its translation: CASSPNTGRNTEAFF.